This is a list of T cell receptor beta chains from one sample in a study of shared clonotypes between healthy human individuals. Clones were sequenced by immunoSEQ multiplex PCR, and TCRdb holds only the in-frame ones, with some missing. The profile covers millions of clones, with 85% to 95% appearing a single time and 0.13% taken by the ten largest. The specimen sequenced was naive CD4+ T cells sorted from blood. The receptors derive from a man aged 18-30 years in good health. The CDR3 runs from the conserved cysteine through the conserved F or W. The D gene is left open where the match is weak. Clone size is given for some rows only: seen once, a few or many times, or a class if the clone is expanded.

v_gene	j_gene	abundance	d_gene	len	CDR3aa	CDR3nt
TRBV28	TRBJ2-1	.	TRBD2	15	CASNFSGSTYNEQFF	TGTGCCAGCAACTTCAGCGGGAGCACCTACAATGAGCAGTTCTTC
TRBV5-3	TRBJ2-3	.	.	15	CARSFKGGAADTQYF	TGTGCCAGAAGCTTCAAGGGGGGAGCGGCAGATACGCAGTATTTT
TRBV7-2	TRBJ2-1	.	TRBD2	16	CASSLDVLAGGNEQFF	TGTGCCAGCAGCTTAGATGTACTAGCGGGAGGCAATGAGCAGTTCTTC
TRBV30	TRBJ2-5	.	.	14	CAWSPHRPRETQYF	TGTGCCTGGAGTCCACACAGGCCAAGAGAGACCCAGTACTTC
TRBV30	TRBJ2-3	once	TRBD2	15	CAWSVSRGNTDTQYF	TGTGCCTGGAGTGTCTCGCGGGGGAACACAGATACGCAGTATTTT
TRBV20-1	TRBJ2-1	.	.	11	CSARSHNEQFF	TGCAGTGCTAGAAGTCACAATGAGCAGTTCTTC
TRBV4-1	TRBJ2-2	.	TRBD1	15	CASSQSDRGTGELFF	TGCGCCAGCAGCCAATCGGACAGGGGCACCGGGGAGCTGTTTTTT
TRBV4-3	TRBJ2-3	.	TRBD2	14	CASSQDNGAGGQYF	TGCGCCAGCAGCCAAGATAATGGGGCGGGAGGGCAGTATTTT
TRBV21-1	TRBJ2-2	once	.	13	CAIGQLKHRGAVF	TGTGCCATAGGACAGCTGAAACACCGGGGAGCTGTTTTT
TRBV18	TRBJ2-5	.	.	15	CASSPVLLGVETQYF	TGTGCCAGCTCACCAGTGCTGTTAGGGGTCGAGACCCAGTACTTC
TRBV28	TRBJ1-6	.	TRBD1	14	CASSPGQYVSPLHF	TGTGCCAGCAGCCCGGGACAGTACGTTTCACCCCTCCACTTT
TRBV10-3	TRBJ2-7	.	TRBD2	13	CAIATSASYEQYF	TGTGCCATCGCGACTAGCGCTTCCTACGAGCAGTACTTC
TRBV19	TRBJ2-7	.	.	13	CASSLGGSSEQYF	TGTGCCAGTAGTTTAGGGGGGTCGTCCGAGCAGTACTTC
TRBV6-1	TRBJ1-1	.	TRBD1	13	CASMDRGWTEAFF	TGTGCCAGCATGGACAGGGGCTGGACTGAAGCTTTCTTT
TRBV7-2	TRBJ1-6	.	.	12	CASSFFNSPLHF	TGTGCCAGCAGCTTTTTTAATTCACCCCTCCACTTT
TRBV5-6	TRBJ1-2	once	TRBD1	15	CASSLVWTGGDGYTF	TGTGCCAGCAGCTTGGTGTGGACAGGGGGCGATGGCTACACCTTC
TRBV4-1	TRBJ2-3	.	.	14	CASSQGASTDTQYF	TGCGCCAGCAGCCAAGGGGCAAGCACAGATACGCAGTATTTT
TRBV6-6	TRBJ2-3	once	.	14	CASSYKGDTDTQYF	TGTGCCAGCAGTTACAAGGGGGATACAGATACGCAGTATTTT
TRBV5-1	TRBJ1-2	.	.	14	CASSPLGGQEGYTF	TGCGCCAGCAGCCCCCTAGGGGGACAAGAGGGCTACACCTTC
TRBV5-1	TRBJ2-7	once	.	13	CASSLGQLYEQYF	TGCGCCAGCAGCTTGGGACAGTTATACGAGCAGTACTTC
TRBV5-1	TRBJ2-1	once	TRBD1	14	CASRTGTGGNEQFF	TGCGCCAGCAGGACCGGGACAGGGGGCAATGAGCAGTTCTTC
TRBV6-6	TRBJ2-5	.	.	12	CASRPGWETQYF	TGTGCCAGCAGGCCGGGCTGGGAGACCCAGTACTTC
TRBV10-2	TRBJ2-1	once	.	14	CASKDLSPYNEQFF	TGCGCCAGCAAGGACTTATCACCCTACAATGAGCAGTTCTTC
TRBV27	TRBJ2-7	.	.	18	CASSFGLGSANNSYEQYF	TGTGCCAGCAGTTTCGGGCTGGGTAGCGCCAATAACTCCTACGAGCAGTACTTC
TRBV18	TRBJ1-4	.	TRBD1	15	CASSARQGTNEKLFF	TGTGCCAGCTCAGCCCGACAGGGAACTAATGAAAAACTGTTTTTT
TRBV27	TRBJ1-5	.	TRBD1	14	CASSPDRGSQPQHF	TGTGCCAGCAGTCCGGACAGGGGATCTCAGCCCCAGCATTTT
TRBV5-4	TRBJ1-2	.	.	13	CASSRSVNYGYTF	TGTGCCAGCAGCCGGTCGGTGAACTATGGCTACACCTTC
TRBV6-6	TRBJ2-5	.	.	16	CASSYPAGTGQGTQYF	TGTGCCAGCAGTTACCCCGCAGGGACGGGGCAAGGGACCCAGTACTTC
TRBV6-6	TRBJ2-7	.	.	14	CASSYLSGTYEQYF	TGTGCCAGCAGTTACCTTAGCGGAACCTACGAGCAGTACTTC
TRBV28	TRBJ1-2	.	.	12	CASSLTGGGYTF	TGTGCCAGCAGTTTAACAGGCGGCGGCTACACCTTC
TRBV28	TRBJ2-1	.	.	12	CASSLEGNEQFF	TGTGCCAGCAGTTTAGAGGGCAATGAGCAGTTCTTC
TRBV9	TRBJ1-1	once	.	13	CASSAQSPTEAFF	TGTGCCAGCAGCGCCCAGTCCCCCACTGAAGCTTTCTTT
TRBV18	TRBJ1-3	.	TRBD1	18	CASSPQQGSISSGNTIYF	TGTGCCAGCTCACCCCAACAGGGGTCCATTTCCTCTGGAAACACCATATATTTT
TRBV7-9	TRBJ1-4	.	.	15	CASSFQERANEKLFF	TGTGCCAGCAGCTTTCAGGAGAGAGCTAATGAAAAACTGTTTTTT
TRBV2	TRBJ2-5	.	.	14	CASSERQIQETQYF	TGTGCCAGCAGTGAGCGACAGATTCAAGAGACCCAGTACTTC
TRBV10-3	TRBJ2-3	.	.	12	CAISERGDTQYF	TGTGCCATCAGTGAGCGGGGAGATACGCAGTATTTT
TRBV6-1	TRBJ1-4	.	TRBD1	15	CASSSLGTALEKLFF	TGTGCCAGCAGTAGCCTCGGGACAGCCCTTGAAAAACTGTTTTTT
TRBV11-2	TRBJ2-3	.	.	17	CASSLNNWARLADTQYF	TGTGCCAGCAGCTTAAACAACTGGGCTAGGCTGGCAGATACGCAGTATTTT
TRBV7-3	TRBJ1-6	.	TRBD1	17	CASSSVSPDRSHSPLHF	TGTGCCAGCAGCTCCGTCTCTCCGGACAGGAGCCATTCACCCCTCCACTTT
TRBV7-2	TRBJ2-1	.	TRBD2	16	CASSSGAGDSYNEQFF	TGTGCCAGCAGCTCGGGAGCGGGAGATTCCTACAATGAGCAGTTCTTC
TRBV18	TRBJ1-1	.	.	14	CASSPGKTVPEAFF	TGTGCCAGCTCACCAGGGAAGACAGTCCCTGAAGCTTTCTTT